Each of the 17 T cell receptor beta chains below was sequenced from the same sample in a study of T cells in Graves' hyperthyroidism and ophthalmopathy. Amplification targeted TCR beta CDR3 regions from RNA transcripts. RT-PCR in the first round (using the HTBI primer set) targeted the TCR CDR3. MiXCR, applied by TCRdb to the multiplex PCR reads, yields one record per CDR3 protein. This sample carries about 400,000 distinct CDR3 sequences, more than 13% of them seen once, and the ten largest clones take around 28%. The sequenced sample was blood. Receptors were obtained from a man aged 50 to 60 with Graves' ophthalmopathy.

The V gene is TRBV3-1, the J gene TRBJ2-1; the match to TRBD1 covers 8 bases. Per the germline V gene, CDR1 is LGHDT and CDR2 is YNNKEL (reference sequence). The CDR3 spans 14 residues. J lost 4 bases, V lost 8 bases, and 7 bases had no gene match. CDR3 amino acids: CASGDRGLYNEQFF. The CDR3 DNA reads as TGTGCCAGCGGCGACAGGGGCTTATACAATGAGCAGTTCTTC.

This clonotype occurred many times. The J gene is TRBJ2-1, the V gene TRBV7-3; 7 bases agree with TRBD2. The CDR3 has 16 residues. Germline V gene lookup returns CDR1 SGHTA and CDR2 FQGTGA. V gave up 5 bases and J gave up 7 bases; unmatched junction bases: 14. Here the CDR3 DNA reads TGTGCCAGCAGCCTCTGGGGGGGGAGGGCCGGAAATGAGCAGTTCTTC. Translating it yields CASSLWGGRAGNEQFF.

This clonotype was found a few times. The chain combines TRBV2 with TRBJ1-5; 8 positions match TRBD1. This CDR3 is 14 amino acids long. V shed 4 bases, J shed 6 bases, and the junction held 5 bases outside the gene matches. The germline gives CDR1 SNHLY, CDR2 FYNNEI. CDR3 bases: TGTGCCAGCAGTGCGGGGACAGGATCTCAGCCCCAGCATTTT. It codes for CASSAGTGSQPQHF.

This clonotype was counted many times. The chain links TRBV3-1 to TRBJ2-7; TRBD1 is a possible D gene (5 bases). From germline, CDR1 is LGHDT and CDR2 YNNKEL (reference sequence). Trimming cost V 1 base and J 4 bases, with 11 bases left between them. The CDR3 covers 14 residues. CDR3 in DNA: TGTGCCAGCAGCCAAGCGGAAGCAGGGTACGAGCAGTACTTC. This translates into CASSQAEAGYEQYF.

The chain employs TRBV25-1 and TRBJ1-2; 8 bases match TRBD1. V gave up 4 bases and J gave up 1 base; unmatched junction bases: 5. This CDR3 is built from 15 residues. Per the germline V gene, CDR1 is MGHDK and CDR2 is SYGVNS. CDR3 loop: CASSATGGVNYGYTF. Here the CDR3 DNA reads TGTGCCAGCAGTGCAACAGGGGGTGTTAACTATGGCTACACCTTC.

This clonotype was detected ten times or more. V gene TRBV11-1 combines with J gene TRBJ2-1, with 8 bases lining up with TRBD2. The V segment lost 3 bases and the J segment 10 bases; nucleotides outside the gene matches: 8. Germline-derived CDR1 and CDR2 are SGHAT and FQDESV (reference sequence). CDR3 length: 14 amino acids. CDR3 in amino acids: CASSFELADREQFF. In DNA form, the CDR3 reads TGTGCCAGCAGCTTTGAACTAGCGGACCGAGAGCAGTTCTTC. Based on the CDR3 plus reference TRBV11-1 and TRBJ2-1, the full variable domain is EAEVAQSPRYKITEKSQAVAFWCDPISGHATLYWYRQILGQGPELLVQFQDESVVDDSQLPKDRFSAERLKGVDSTLKIQPAELGDSAMYLCASSFELADREQFFGPGTRLTVL.

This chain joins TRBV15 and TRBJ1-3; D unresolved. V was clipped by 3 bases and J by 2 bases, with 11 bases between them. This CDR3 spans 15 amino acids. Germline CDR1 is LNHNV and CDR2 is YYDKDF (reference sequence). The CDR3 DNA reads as TGTGCCACCAGCAGCCACCCGGGCACTGGAAACACCATATATTTT. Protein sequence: CATSSHPGTGNTIYF.

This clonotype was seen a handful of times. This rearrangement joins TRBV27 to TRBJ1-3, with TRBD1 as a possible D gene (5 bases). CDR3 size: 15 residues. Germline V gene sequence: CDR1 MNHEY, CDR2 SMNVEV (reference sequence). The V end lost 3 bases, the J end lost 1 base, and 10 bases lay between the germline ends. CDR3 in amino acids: CASSFRGSSGNTIYF. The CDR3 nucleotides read TGTGCCAGCAGTTTTCGGGGCTCGTCTGGAAACACCATATATTTT.

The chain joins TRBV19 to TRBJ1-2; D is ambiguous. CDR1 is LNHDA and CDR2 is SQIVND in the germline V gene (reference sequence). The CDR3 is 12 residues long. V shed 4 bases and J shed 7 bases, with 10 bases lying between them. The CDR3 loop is CASSKADLGYTF. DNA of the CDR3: TGTGCCAGTAGTAAGGCAGACCTTGGCTACACCTTC. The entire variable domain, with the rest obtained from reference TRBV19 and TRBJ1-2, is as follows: DGGITQSPKYLFRKEGQNVTLSCEQNLNHDAMYWYRQDPGQGLRLIYYSQIVNDFQKGDIAEGYSVSREKKESFPLTVTSAQKNPTAFYLCASSKADLGYTFGSGTRLTVV.

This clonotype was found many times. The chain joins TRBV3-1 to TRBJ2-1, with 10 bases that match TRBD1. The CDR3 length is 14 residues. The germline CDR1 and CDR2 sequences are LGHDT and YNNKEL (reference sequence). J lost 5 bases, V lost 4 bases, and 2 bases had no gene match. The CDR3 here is CASSRGTGDNEQFF. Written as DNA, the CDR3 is TGTGCCAGCAGCCGCGGGACAGGGGACAATGAGCAGTTCTTC.

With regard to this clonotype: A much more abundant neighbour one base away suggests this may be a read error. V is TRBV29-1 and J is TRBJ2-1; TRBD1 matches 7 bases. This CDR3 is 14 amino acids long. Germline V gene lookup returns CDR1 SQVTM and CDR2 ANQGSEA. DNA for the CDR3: TGCAGCGTTGTTGTAGGGGGCTCCTACAATGAGCAGTCCTTC. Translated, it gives CSVVVGGSYNEQSF.

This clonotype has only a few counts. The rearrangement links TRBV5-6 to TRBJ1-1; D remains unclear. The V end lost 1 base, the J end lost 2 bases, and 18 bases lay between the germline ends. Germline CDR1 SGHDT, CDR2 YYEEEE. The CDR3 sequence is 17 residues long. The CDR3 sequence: CASSLLSGPNLNTEAFF. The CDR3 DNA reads TGTGCCAGCAGCTTGTTGTCTGGGCCTAATTTAAACACTGAAGCTTTCTTT.

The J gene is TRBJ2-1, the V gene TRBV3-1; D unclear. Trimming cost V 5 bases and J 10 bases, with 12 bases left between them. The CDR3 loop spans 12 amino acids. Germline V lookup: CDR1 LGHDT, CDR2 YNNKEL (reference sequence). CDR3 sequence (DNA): TGTGCCAGCAGCTCGGTGAATGTAGAGCAGTTCTTC. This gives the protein CASSSVNVEQFF.

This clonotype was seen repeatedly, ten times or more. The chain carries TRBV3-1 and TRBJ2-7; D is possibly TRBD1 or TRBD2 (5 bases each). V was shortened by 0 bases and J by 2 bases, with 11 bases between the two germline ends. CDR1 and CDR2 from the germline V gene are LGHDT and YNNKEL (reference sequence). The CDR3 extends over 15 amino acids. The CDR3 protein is CASSQDSRETYEQYF. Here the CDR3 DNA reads TGTGCCAGCAGCCAAGATTCCAGGGAGACCTACGAGCAGTACTTC.

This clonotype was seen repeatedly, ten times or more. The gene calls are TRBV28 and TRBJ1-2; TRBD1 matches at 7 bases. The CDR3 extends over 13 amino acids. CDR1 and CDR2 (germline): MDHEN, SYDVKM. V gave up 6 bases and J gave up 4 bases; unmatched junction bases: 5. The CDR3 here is CASRTDRAYGYTF. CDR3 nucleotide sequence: TGTGCCAGCAGAACTGACAGGGCCTATGGCTACACCTTC.

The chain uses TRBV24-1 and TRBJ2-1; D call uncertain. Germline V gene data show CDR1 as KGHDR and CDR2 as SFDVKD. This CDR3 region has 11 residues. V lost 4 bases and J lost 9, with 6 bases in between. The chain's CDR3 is CATSEGLEQFF. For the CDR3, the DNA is TGTGCCACCAGTGAGGGTCTTGAGCAGTTCTTC.

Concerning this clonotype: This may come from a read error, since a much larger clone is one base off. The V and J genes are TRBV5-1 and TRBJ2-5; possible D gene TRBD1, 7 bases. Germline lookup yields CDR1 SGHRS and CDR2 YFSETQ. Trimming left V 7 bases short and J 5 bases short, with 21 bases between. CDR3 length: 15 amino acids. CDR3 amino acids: CASGITTGRSETQYF. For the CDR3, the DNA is TGCGCCAGCGGGATTACGACAGGGAGGTCGGAGACCCAGTACTTC.